The clone carrying this T cell receptor beta chain was detected only a few times. Its antigen is undetermined. The data derive from a study of T cells in Graves' hyperthyroidism and ophthalmopathy. Overall study results and limits: In the blood, most expanded thyroid clonotypes above 0.001 appeared as well. Model-based prediction identified ophthalmopathy a median approximately 6.2 months prior to its onset.

Amplification targeted TCR beta CDR3 regions from RNA transcripts. First-round RT-PCR of the TCR CDR3 relied on the HTBI primer set. TCRdb reprocessed the multiplex PCR reads with MiXCR, giving one entry per CDR3 protein. The sample records hundreds of thousands of distinct CDR3 sequences, 45% being singletons. Lactation, pregnancy, other autoimmune disease or uncontrolled infection excluded patients. The V segment lost 5 bases and the J segment 1 base; nucleotides outside the gene matches: 4. The CDR3 has 15 amino acids. The chain employs TRBV12-3 or TRBV12-4 and TRBJ1-4, with 7 nucleotides matching TRBD1. The clonotype comes from an adult man with Graves' disease, either hyperthyroidism or ophthalmopathy (not recorded which). The sample taken for sequencing was peripheral blood or thyroid tissue (not recorded which). The DNA of the CDR3 is TGTGCCAGCAGTCGCACAGGGGAAACTAATGAAAAACTGTTTTTT. Translated: CASSRTGETNEKLFF.